A selection of T cell receptor beta chains follows, all from one sample in a study of early T cells in non-severe SARS-CoV-2 infection. Using its own MiXCR run on the 5' RACE reads, TCRdb lists one record per CDR3 protein. The repertoire holds about 24,000 distinct CDR3 sequences, with about 4.4% as singletons. The specimen sequenced was whole blood. All receptors come from an adult who was a healthcare worker with PCR-confirmed SARS-CoV-2 infection or an uninfected control (not recorded which). CDR3s include the opening cysteine and the closing phenylalanine or tryptophan. D genes are given only for firm matches. Clone size appears in some rows only: once, few, many, or a class for an expanded clone.

CDR3aa: CASRRQDYGYTF; CDR3nt: TGTGCCAGCAGGAGACAGGACTATGGCTACACCTTC; v_gene: TRBV28; abundance: many; j_gene: TRBJ1-2; d_gene: NA
CDR3aa: CASSQVGTGGEQYF; CDR3nt: TGTGCCAGCAGCCAAGTAGGGACAGGGGGCGAGCAGTACTTC; v_gene: TRBV3-1; abundance: NA; j_gene: TRBJ2-7; d_gene: TRBD1
CDR3aa: CSSGQGAWNEQFF; CDR3nt: TGCAGTTCGGGACAGGGGGCTTGGAATGAGCAGTTCTTC; v_gene: TRBV20-1; abundance: many; j_gene: TRBJ2-1; d_gene: TRBD1
CDR3aa: CASSLLQNTEAFF; CDR3nt: TGTGCCAGCAGCCTACTCCAAAACACTGAAGCTTTCTTT; v_gene: TRBV7-8; abundance: NA; j_gene: TRBJ1-1; d_gene: NA
CDR3aa: CASSEQGQGGDGYTF; CDR3nt: TGTGCCAGCAGTGAACAGGGACAGGGAGGCGATGGCTACACCTTC; v_gene: TRBV25-1; abundance: many; j_gene: TRBJ1-2; d_gene: TRBD1
CDR3aa: CASGKGQGETQYF; CDR3nt: TGTGCCAGCGGAAAGGGACAGGGGGAGACCCAGTACTTC; v_gene: TRBV9; abundance: many; j_gene: TRBJ2-5; d_gene: TRBD1
CDR3aa: CSARPGLAVNEQFF; CDR3nt: TGCAGTGCTAGGCCGGGACTAGCGGTGAATGAGCAGTTCTTC; v_gene: TRBV20-1; abundance: many; j_gene: TRBJ2-1; d_gene: TRBD2
CDR3aa: CASSLTGSKQFF; CDR3nt: TGTGCCAGCAGCTTAACCGGTTCTAAGCAGTTCTTC; v_gene: TRBV7-3; abundance: many; j_gene: TRBJ2-1; d_gene: NA
CDR3aa: CASSPDLLSSYNEQFF; CDR3nt: TGTGCCAGCAGCCCGGACTTACTGAGCTCCTACAATGAGCAGTTCTTC; v_gene: TRBV6-5; abundance: many; j_gene: TRBJ2-1; d_gene: NA
CDR3aa: CASSLGDRRWETQYF; CDR3nt: TGTGCCAGCAGCTTAGGCGACAGGAGATGGGAGACCCAGTACTTC; v_gene: TRBV7-6; abundance: NA; j_gene: TRBJ2-5; d_gene: NA
CDR3aa: CASRDRGDQPQHF; CDR3nt: TGTGCCAGCAGGGACAGGGGGGATCAGCCCCAGCATTTT; v_gene: TRBV6-5; abundance: few; j_gene: TRBJ1-5; d_gene: TRBD1
CDR3aa: CASRTGPTYGYTF; CDR3nt: TGTGCCAGTAGGACGGGTCCCACCTATGGCTACACCTTC; v_gene: TRBV19; abundance: many; j_gene: TRBJ1-2; d_gene: NA
CDR3aa: CAISISDRNTEAFF; CDR3nt: TGTGCCATCAGTATCAGCGACAGAAACACTGAAGCTTTCTTT; v_gene: TRBV10-3; abundance: NA; j_gene: TRBJ1-1; d_gene: NA
CDR3aa: CSVLGANVLTF; CDR3nt: TGCAGCGTTCTTGGGGCCAACGTCCTGACTTTC; v_gene: TRBV29-1; abundance: many; j_gene: TRBJ2-6; d_gene: NA
CDR3aa: CSAPDTLPPYEQYF; CDR3nt: TGCAGTGCTCCCGACACACTACCCCCCTACGAGCAGTACTTC; v_gene: TRBV20-1; abundance: many; j_gene: TRBJ2-7; d_gene: NA
CDR3aa: CASSYIGMDGYTF; CDR3nt: TGTGCCAGCAGTTACATAGGGATGGATGGCTACACCTTC; v_gene: TRBV6-2/TRBV6-3; abundance: NA; j_gene: TRBJ1-2; d_gene: NA
CDR3aa: CASSHQRISYNEQFF; CDR3nt: TGTGCCAGCAGCCATCAGAGGATCTCCTACAATGAGCAGTTCTTC; v_gene: TRBV7-9; abundance: medium-sized; j_gene: TRBJ2-1; d_gene: NA
CDR3aa: CASRSRGGHTDTQYF; CDR3nt: TGTGCCAGCCGGTCGCGGGGGGGCCACACAGATACGCAGTATTTT; v_gene: TRBV6-5; abundance: many; j_gene: TRBJ2-3; d_gene: TRBD2
CDR3aa: CASSQPDGEAGANVLTF; CDR3nt: TGTGCCAGCAGCCAACCGGACGGGGAGGCTGGGGCCAACGTCCTGACTTTC; v_gene: TRBV7-8; abundance: many; j_gene: TRBJ2-6; d_gene: NA
CDR3aa: CASSLAGPIPGELFF; CDR3nt: TGCGCCAGCAGCTTGGCCGGGCCCATTCCCGGGGAGCTGTTTTTT; v_gene: TRBV5-1; abundance: NA; j_gene: TRBJ2-2; d_gene: NA
CDR3aa: CSVDHQSNYGYTF; CDR3nt: TGCAGCGTTGACCACCAATCTAACTATGGCTACACCTTC; v_gene: TRBV29-1; abundance: many; j_gene: TRBJ1-2; d_gene: NA
CDR3aa: CASSLSLGSWNTEAFF; CDR3nt: TGTGCCAGCAGCCTAAGCTTGGGATCTTGGAACACTGAAGCTTTCTTT; v_gene: TRBV14; abundance: NA; j_gene: TRBJ1-1; d_gene: NA
CDR3aa: CASSRTGGSYEQYF; CDR3nt: TGTGCCAGCAGTAGGACAGGGGGGAGCTACGAGCAGTACTTC; v_gene: TRBV6-5; abundance: many; j_gene: TRBJ2-7; d_gene: TRBD1
CDR3aa: CASSLNGFTDTQYF; CDR3nt: TGTGCCAGCAGCTTAAACGGATTCACAGATACGCAGTATTTT; v_gene: TRBV7-3; abundance: many; j_gene: TRBJ2-3; d_gene: NA
CDR3aa: CASSLRLAGLGADTQYF; CDR3nt: TGTGCCAGCAGCTTACGACTAGCGGGATTAGGCGCAGATACGCAGTATTTT; v_gene: TRBV7-2; abundance: medium-sized; j_gene: TRBJ2-3; d_gene: TRBD2
CDR3aa: CASSQGNRGDEQYF; CDR3nt: TGTGCCAGCAGCCAAGGAAACAGGGGGGACGAGCAGTACTTC; v_gene: TRBV4-2; abundance: many; j_gene: TRBJ2-7; d_gene: TRBD1
CDR3aa: CSASQGEMNYGYTF; CDR3nt: TGCAGTGCTTCGCAGGGGGAAATGAACTATGGCTACACCTTC; v_gene: TRBV20-1; abundance: many; j_gene: TRBJ1-2; d_gene: TRBD1
CDR3aa: CASSWTDATDTQYF; CDR3nt: TGCGCCAGCAGCTGGACAGATGCCACAGATACGCAGTATTTT; v_gene: TRBV5-1; abundance: many; j_gene: TRBJ2-3; d_gene: NA
CDR3aa: CAIRRQGNEKLFF; CDR3nt: TGTGCCATCAGAAGGCAGGGGAATGAAAAACTGTTTTTT; v_gene: TRBV10-3; abundance: many; j_gene: TRBJ1-4; d_gene: NA